A selection of T cell receptor beta chains follows, all from one sample in a study of CD8 T cells in Susac syndrome. TCRdb re-analysed the immunoSEQ multiplex PCR reads in MiXCR, keeping a single row per CDR3 protein. The sample carries some 200,000 distinct CDR3 sequences, over 90% recorded once. Sequenced: CD8+ T cells from PBMCs. These TCRs come from a human donor with Susac syndrome. CDR3s include the opening cysteine and the closing phenylalanine or tryptophan. A D gene is named only where the DNA matches it firmly. Not all rows give a size; the values are once, few, many and, for expanded clones, a class.

j_call	clone_size	d_call	v_call	cdr3_length	cdr3_nt	cdr3_aa
TRBJ2-1	few	.	TRBV5-4	12	TGTGCCAGCAGCTTGGACGGGTATGAGCAGTTCTTC	CASSLDGYEQFF
TRBJ1-2	.	TRBD1	TRBV6-5	13	TGTGCCAGCAGTTATGAGGGGGCCTATGGCTACACCTTC	CASSYEGAYGYTF
TRBJ2-5	.	.	TRBV30	14	TGTGCCTGGACCCTGGAGGGGGACTTGGGGACCCAGTACTTC	CAWTLEGDLGTQYF
TRBJ2-7	.	TRBD2	TRBV27	14	TGTGCCAGCACCCCGGGAGGTCTGGGCTACGAGCAGTACTTC	CASTPGGLGYEQYF
TRBJ2-4	.	.	TRBV20-1	15	TGCAGTGCTGAGTCGTGGGGGACAGCCAAAAACATTCAGTACTTC	CSAESWGTAKNIQYF
TRBJ1-1	once	.	TRBV27	14	TGTGCCAGCCACCCCGTTTCGGGTCCCACTGAAGCTTTCTTT	CASHPVSGPTEAFF
TRBJ2-5	.	TRBD1	TRBV25-1	17	TGTGCCAGCAGTGAATATAGACAGGGAATTTACCAAGAGACCCAGTACTTC	CASSEYRQGIYQETQYF
TRBJ2-7	.	.	TRBV29-1	13	TGCAGCGTCAGCGACATGGGATCCTACGAGCAGTACTTC	CSVSDMGSYEQYF
TRBJ2-3	once	.	TRBV4-1	16	TGCGCCAGCAACTACGACCCACGTTCGAACACAGATACGCAGTATTTT	CASNYDPRSNTDTQYF
TRBJ2-4	.	.	TRBV11-2	15	TGTGCCAGCAGCTTAGCAGGGTGGGCCAAAAACATTCAGTACTTC	CASSLAGWAKNIQYF
TRBJ2-1	once	TRBD1	TRBV5-6	12	TGTGCCAGCACGGCAGGGGGCGATGAGCAGTTCTTC	CASTAGGDEQFF
TRBJ2-7	.	TRBD1	TRBV7-8	17	TGTGCCAGCAGCTTAAACCAATGGACAGGGGATCCTCCCGAGCAGTACTTC	CASSLNQWTGDPPEQYF
TRBJ1-6	.	TRBD1	TRBV14	15	TGTGCCAGCAGCCAAGACCTCCAAGGGGGCCCACCCCTCCACTTT	CASSQDLQGGPPLHF
TRBJ1-5	.	TRBD1	TRBV20-1	15	TGCAGTGCTAGAGATCGAGGACAGGGAGGCCAGCCCCAGCATTTT	CSARDRGQGGQPQHF
TRBJ1-1	.	.	TRBV27	11	TGTGCCAGCAAGGGTAACACTGAAGCTTTCTTT	CASKGNTEAFF
TRBJ2-7	.	.	TRBV20-1	13	TGCAGTGCCCTTAGGCTGGCCGAAACGCCTCAGTACTTC	CSALRLAETPQYF
TRBJ1-1	.	.	TRBV5-4	12	TGTGCCACCGCCTGGGGGAACACTGAAGCTTTCTTT	CATAWGNTEAFF
TRBJ2-7	once	TRBD2	TRBV12-3/TRBV12-4	14	TGTGCCAGCAGTTACGGGACTAGCGGGAGCGAGCAGTACTTC	CASSYGTSGSEQYF
TRBJ1-4	.	TRBD1	TRBV12-3/TRBV12-4	13	TGTGCCAGCCGAAGGGGGCTTTGGGAAAAACTGTTTTTT	CASRRGLWEKLFF
TRBJ2-3	.	.	TRBV7-3	15	TGTGCCAGCAGCCCCACAGGGTCCTTTACAGATACGCAGTATTTT	CASSPTGSFTDTQYF
TRBJ1-1	.	.	TRBV12-3/TRBV12-4	15	TGTGCCAGCAGTTTAGGTTTTGGGCTGGACACTGAAGCTTTCTTT	CASSLGFGLDTEAFF
TRBJ2-1	.	.	TRBV9	14	TGTGCCAGCAGCGTAGAGGGCCTCCTCAATGAGCAGTTCTTC	CASSVEGLLNEQFF
TRBJ2-3	.	TRBD2	TRBV30	15	TGTGCCTGGAGTGGACTAGCGGCCGCGACAGATACGCAGTATTTT	CAWSGLAAATDTQYF
TRBJ2-6	.	.	TRBV12-3/TRBV12-4	16	TGTGCCAGCAGTTTAGAAGGGGAGATGGGGGCCAACGTCCTGACTTTC	CASSLEGEMGANVLTF
TRBJ2-1	.	.	TRBV15	15	TGTGCCACCAGCAGAGAAGGGGGAACCTACAATGAGCAGTTCTTC	CATSREGGTYNEQFF
TRBJ2-1	.	TRBD1	TRBV9	15	TGTGCCAGCAGCCCAGGGGACAGGGGGTACAATGAGCAGTTCTTC	CASSPGDRGYNEQFF
TRBJ2-7	.	TRBD2	TRBV5-1	15	TGCGCCAGCAGCCAAGGACTAGCGAGATCCTACGAGCAGTACTTC	CASSQGLARSYEQYF
TRBJ1-1	.	.	TRBV7-2	13	TGTGCCAGCAGCTCCGAATACTACGGTAAAGCTTTCTTT	CASSSEYYGKAFF
TRBJ1-2	.	.	TRBV5-8	8	TGTGCCAGCAGTATTCACACCTTC	CASSIHTF
TRBJ2-3	.	TRBD2	TRBV3-1	19	TGTGCCAGCAGCCAAGTTCCCGGGACTAGCGTAACCTCTTCAGATACGCAGTATTTT	CASSQVPGTSVTSSDTQYF
TRBJ1-2	.	.	TRBV7-2	15	TGTGCCAGCAGCTCCAAGGACAGAATTTACTATGGCTACACCTTC	CASSSKDRIYYGYTF
TRBJ1-6	.	.	TRBV5-4	12	TGTGCCAGCAGCTATGGGACTTCACCCCTCCACTTT	CASSYGTSPLHF
TRBJ2-1	.	.	TRBV4-1	11	TGCGCCAGCGAGGGCAGCCATGAGCAGTTCTTC	CASEGSHEQFF
TRBJ2-3	.	.	TRBV12-3/TRBV12-4	14	TGTGCCAGCAGTTTCGACGGGCCCCGGGATACGCAGTATTTT	CASSFDGPRDTQYF
TRBJ2-7	.	TRBD1	TRBV7-9	14	TGTGCCAGCAGCTCCATAGACAGGGAACACGAGCAGTACTTC	CASSSIDREHEQYF
TRBJ2-1	once	TRBD2	TRBV6-5	18	TGTGCCAGCAGTTACTGGGGTAGCGGGGAGAGCTCCTACAATGAGCAGTTCTTC	CASSYWGSGESSYNEQFF
TRBJ2-5	.	.	TRBV5-6	14	TGTGCCAGCAGCGACCCAGGGGGAGGGGAGACCCAGTACTTC	CASSDPGGGETQYF
TRBJ1-1	.	.	TRBV14	13	TGTGCCAGCAGCCGCGATGTCAGAACTGAAGCTTTCTTT	CASSRDVRTEAFF
TRBJ1-2	.	TRBD1	TRBV15	15	TGTGCCACCAGCGGGAGGACAGGGGGAACCGATGGCTACACCTTC	CATSGRTGGTDGYTF
TRBJ2-7	.	.	TRBV7-9	13	TGTGCCAGCAGCCGCAGGGACTCCTACGAGCAGTACTTC	CASSRRDSYEQYF
TRBJ1-2	.	.	TRBV3-1	16	TGTGCCAGCAGCCAAGATGAGACCGACCTTCTCTATGGCTACACCTTC	CASSQDETDLLYGYTF
TRBJ2-2	.	.	TRBV30	11	TGTGCCTGGAGACTTCCCGGGGAGCTGTTTTTT	CAWRLPGELFF